This TCR beta chain was observed in a study of blood T cell repertoires in COVID-19. Study summary: Samples came from the United States, Italy and Spain, spanning acute and convalescent COVID-19. T cells, B-cell-depleted T cells, or PBMCs provided the cDNA or gDNA that served as material.

Original processing methods: Reference gene primer amplification yielded estimated nucleated cell counts. Sequencing used immunoSEQ multiplex PCR; TCRdb keeps in-frame clones, though not all of them. V and J calls and clone size follow that table, whereas D and trimming were derived from the DNA. The repertoire holds around 80,000 clones, with roughly 82% as singletons. Germline CDR1 is SQVTM and CDR2 is ANQGSEA. V gave up 3 bases and J gave up 7 bases, with 9 bases separating them. The CDR3 loop spans 12 amino acids. The V gene is TRBV29-1, the J gene TRBJ1-4; perhaps TRBD1 as D (6 bases). This clonotype was sampled from an elderly man with acute or convalescent COVID-19. The specimen sequenced was peripheral blood. The CDR3 reads CSVERGTEKLFF. The CDR3 nucleotides read TGCAGCGTTGAGAGGGGGACTGAAAAACTGTTTTTT.